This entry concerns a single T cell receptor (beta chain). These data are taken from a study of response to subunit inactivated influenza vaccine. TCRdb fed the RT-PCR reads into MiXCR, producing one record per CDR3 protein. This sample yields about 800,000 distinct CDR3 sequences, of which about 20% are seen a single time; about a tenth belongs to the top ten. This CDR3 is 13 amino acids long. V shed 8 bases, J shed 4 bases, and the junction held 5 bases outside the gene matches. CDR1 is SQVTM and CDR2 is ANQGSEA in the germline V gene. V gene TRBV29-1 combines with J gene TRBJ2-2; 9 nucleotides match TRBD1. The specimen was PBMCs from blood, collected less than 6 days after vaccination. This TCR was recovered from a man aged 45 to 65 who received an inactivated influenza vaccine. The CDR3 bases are TGCAGCATCCGGGACAGGGTCACCGGGGAGCTGTTTTTT. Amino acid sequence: CSIRDRVTGELFF.